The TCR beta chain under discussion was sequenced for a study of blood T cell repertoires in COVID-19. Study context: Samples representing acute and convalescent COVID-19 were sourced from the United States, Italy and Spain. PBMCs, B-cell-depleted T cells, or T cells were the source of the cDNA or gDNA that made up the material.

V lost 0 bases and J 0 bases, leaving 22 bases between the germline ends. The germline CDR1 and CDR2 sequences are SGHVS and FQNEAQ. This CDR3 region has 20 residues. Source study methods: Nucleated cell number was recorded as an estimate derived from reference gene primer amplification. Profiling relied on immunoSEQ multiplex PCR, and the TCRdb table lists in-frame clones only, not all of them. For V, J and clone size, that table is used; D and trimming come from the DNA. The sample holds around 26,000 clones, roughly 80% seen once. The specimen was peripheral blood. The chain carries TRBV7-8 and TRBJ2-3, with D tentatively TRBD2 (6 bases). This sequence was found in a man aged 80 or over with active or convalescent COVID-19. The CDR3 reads CASSLAWVAVLKESTDTQYF. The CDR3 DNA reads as TGTGCCAGCAGCTTAGCGTGGGTAGCGGTTTTGAAAGAGAGCACAGATACGCAGTATTTT. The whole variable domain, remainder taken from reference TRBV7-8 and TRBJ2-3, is GAGVSQSPRYKVAKRGQDVALRCDPISGHVSLFWYQQALGQGPEFLTYFQNEAQLDKSGLPSDRFFAERPEGSVSTLKIQRTQQEDSAVYLCASSLAWVAVLKESTDTQYFGPGTRLTVL.